The rows below give T cell receptor beta chains drawn from one sample of a study of T cell repertoires in cytomegalovirus infection. Their antigens remain unidentified. TCRdb analysed the reads with MiXCR anew, one entry per CDR3 protein. The sample includes hundreds of thousands of distinct CDR3 sequences, under 45% of them seen just once. The sample consisted of cultured PBMCs, taken from culture after CMV antigen stimulation. The receptors here all came from a human donor in good health (CMV status not recorded). Some clones in this sample may be carry-over from other donors' samples. Both conserved end residues are part of each CDR3. The order of the fields is V gene, clone size, J gene, D gene, CDR3 protein, CDR3 DNA. D genes are given only for firm matches. Clone size is shown for a subset of rows, as once, few, many or a class of expanded clone.

V gene: TRBV5-1
clone size: NA
J gene: TRBJ2-2
D gene: NA
CDR3 protein: CASSLRGHGELFF
CDR3 DNA: TGCGCCAGCAGCTTGCGGGGGCACGGGGAGCTGTTTTTT

V gene: TRBV6-1
clone size: few
J gene: TRBJ2-1
D gene: NA
CDR3 protein: CATRGPVWEQFF
CDR3 DNA: TGTGCCACCAGGGGACCAGTATGGGAGCAGTTCTTC

V gene: TRBV4-2
clone size: few
J gene: TRBJ1-1
D gene: TRBD1
CDR3 protein: CASSLRGQGELIEAFF
CDR3 DNA: TGTGCCAGCAGCCTACGTGGACAGGGCGAATTGATTGAAGCTTTCTTT

V gene: TRBV4-3
clone size: NA
J gene: TRBJ2-7
D gene: NA
CDR3 protein: CASSQERTHAYEQYF
CDR3 DNA: TGCGCCAGCAGCCAAGAACGGACGCATGCCTACGAGCAGTACTTC

V gene: TRBV12-3/TRBV12-4
clone size: few
J gene: TRBJ2-3
D gene: NA
CDR3 protein: CASTTGQTSTDTQYF
CDR3 DNA: TGTGCCAGCACTACAGGACAGACTAGCACAGATACGCAGTATTTT

V gene: TRBV6-1
clone size: NA
J gene: TRBJ2-7
D gene: TRBD1
CDR3 protein: CASSEMTGGNEQYF
CDR3 DNA: TGTGCCAGCAGTGAAATGACAGGGGGTAACGAGCAGTACTTC

V gene: TRBV2
clone size: NA
J gene: TRBJ2-5
D gene: NA
CDR3 protein: CASRLGETQYF
CDR3 DNA: TGCGCCAGCAGGTTAGGAGAGACCCAGTACTTC

V gene: TRBV2
clone size: NA
J gene: TRBJ2-2
D gene: NA
CDR3 protein: CASSVSVNTGELFF
CDR3 DNA: TGTGCCAGCAGTGTATCTGTAAACACCGGGGAGCTGTTTTTT

V gene: TRBV7-2
clone size: few
J gene: TRBJ2-1
D gene: NA
CDR3 protein: CASSQASNEQFF
CDR3 DNA: TGTGCCAGCAGCCAGGCGAGCAATGAGCAGTTCTTC

V gene: TRBV10-3
clone size: few
J gene: TRBJ2-7
D gene: TRBD1
CDR3 protein: CAIMTGSYEQYF
CDR3 DNA: TGTGCCATCATGACAGGGTCCTACGAGCAGTACTTC

V gene: TRBV7-2
clone size: many
J gene: TRBJ2-7
D gene: TRBD2
CDR3 protein: CASSWGLPPYEQYF
CDR3 DNA: TGTGCCAGCAGCTGGGGACTACCCCCCTACGAGCAGTACTTC

V gene: TRBV7-2
clone size: many
J gene: TRBJ2-7
D gene: TRBD2
CDR3 protein: CASSLEGTSGAYEQYF
CDR3 DNA: TGTGCCAGCAGCTTAGAGGGGACTAGCGGGGCCTACGAGCAGTACTTC

V gene: TRBV7-2
clone size: few
J gene: TRBJ1-2
D gene: NA
CDR3 protein: CASSLDPEANYGYTF
CDR3 DNA: TGTGCCAGCAGCTTAGATCCGGAAGCTAACTATGGCTACACCTTC

V gene: TRBV7-8
clone size: few
J gene: TRBJ1-1
D gene: TRBD1
CDR3 protein: CASSLGRGQGYSEAFF
CDR3 DNA: TGTGCCAGCAGCTTAGGTAGGGGACAGGGGTACAGTGAAGCTTTCTTT

V gene: TRBV6-1
clone size: NA
J gene: TRBJ2-5
D gene: TRBD2
CDR3 protein: CASSPRGGWETQYF
CDR3 DNA: TGTGCCAGCAGCCCCCGGGGGGGGTGGGAGACCCAGTACTTC

V gene: TRBV6-1
clone size: NA
J gene: TRBJ2-3
D gene: NA
CDR3 protein: CASIWQIGTDTQYF
CDR3 DNA: TGTGCCAGCATTTGGCAGATAGGCACAGATACGCAGTATTTT

V gene: TRBV6-5
clone size: NA
J gene: TRBJ2-6
D gene: TRBD1
CDR3 protein: CASLRTGVYGANVLTF
CDR3 DNA: TGTGCCAGCTTAAGGACAGGGGTATATGGGGCCAACGTCCTGACTTTC

V gene: TRBV19
clone size: NA
J gene: TRBJ2-3
D gene: TRBD1
CDR3 protein: CASSRGSGDTQYF
CDR3 DNA: TGTGCCAGTAGCAGGGGGTCTGGGGATACGCAGTATTTT

V gene: TRBV7-8
clone size: NA
J gene: TRBJ2-3
D gene: NA
CDR3 protein: CASSLVTGTDTQYF
CDR3 DNA: TGTGCCAGCAGCTTAGTCACCGGGACAGATACGCAGTATTTT

V gene: TRBV10-3
clone size: NA
J gene: TRBJ2-7
D gene: TRBD1
CDR3 protein: CAISDRRQGGTLEQYF
CDR3 DNA: TGTGCCATCAGTGACCGAAGACAGGGGGGGACTCTCGAGCAGTACTTC

V gene: TRBV7-2
clone size: NA
J gene: TRBJ2-1
D gene: NA
CDR3 protein: CASSLVRLNYKEQFF
CDR3 DNA: TGTGCCAGCAGCTTAGTTCGGCTGAACTACAAGGAGCAGTTCTTC

V gene: TRBV12-3/TRBV12-4
clone size: NA
J gene: TRBJ2-3
D gene: NA
CDR3 protein: CASTFRRGQLTDTQYF
CDR3 DNA: TGTGCCAGCACTTTTCGGAGGGGACAGCTGACAGATACGCAGTATTTT

V gene: TRBV19
clone size: few
J gene: TRBJ2-3
D gene: TRBD2
CDR3 protein: CASSTTSGRGDTQYF
CDR3 DNA: TGTGCCAGTAGTACCACTAGCGGGAGGGGGGATACGCAGTATTTT

V gene: TRBV7-9
clone size: NA
J gene: TRBJ1-4
D gene: NA
CDR3 protein: CASSAYGRATNEKLFF
CDR3 DNA: TGTGCCAGCAGCGCATACGGACGGGCCACGAATGAAAAACTGTTTTTT

V gene: TRBV5-1
clone size: NA
J gene: TRBJ1-2
D gene: TRBD1
CDR3 protein: CASSMTGLLSYGYTF
CDR3 DNA: TGCGCCAGCAGCATGACAGGGCTCCTTTCTTATGGCTACACCTTC

V gene: TRBV5-1
clone size: few
J gene: TRBJ2-1
D gene: NA
CDR3 protein: CASSSTITRDNEQFF
CDR3 DNA: TGCGCCAGCAGCTCAACAATTACTAGGGACAATGAGCAGTTCTTC

V gene: TRBV27
clone size: NA
J gene: TRBJ2-7
D gene: NA
CDR3 protein: CASSFEGLNEQYF
CDR3 DNA: TGTGCCAGCAGTTTTGAGGGATTAAACGAGCAGTACTTC

V gene: TRBV2
clone size: NA
J gene: TRBJ1-1
D gene: TRBD1
CDR3 protein: CASSATGVGTEAFF
CDR3 DNA: TGTGCCAGCAGTGCCACAGGGGTCGGGACTGAAGCTTTCTTT

V gene: TRBV19
clone size: NA
J gene: TRBJ2-5
D gene: TRBD2
CDR3 protein: CASSILAGAQTQYF
CDR3 DNA: TGTGCCAGTAGTATACTAGCGGGGGCTCAGACCCAGTACTTC

V gene: TRBV5-1
clone size: NA
J gene: TRBJ1-2
D gene: NA
CDR3 protein: CASSLDGQLYYGYTF
CDR3 DNA: TGCGCCAGCAGCTTGGATGGACAGTTGTACTATGGCTACACCTTC

V gene: TRBV12-3/TRBV12-4
clone size: NA
J gene: TRBJ2-6
D gene: NA
CDR3 protein: CASTQARGSGANVLTF
CDR3 DNA: TGTGCCAGCACCCAAGCCCGTGGCTCTGGGGCCAACGTCCTGACTTTC

V gene: TRBV10-3
clone size: NA
J gene: TRBJ1-1
D gene: NA
CDR3 protein: CAISGGESLNTEAFF
CDR3 DNA: TGTGCCATCAGTGGGGGTGAATCCTTGAACACTGAAGCTTTCTTT

V gene: TRBV11-1
clone size: NA
J gene: TRBJ2-1
D gene: TRBD2
CDR3 protein: CASSKTGTSGVNEQFF
CDR3 DNA: TGTGCCAGCAGTAAGACCGGGACTAGCGGGGTTAATGAGCAGTTCTTC

V gene: TRBV5-6
clone size: NA
J gene: TRBJ1-1
D gene: TRBD1
CDR3 protein: CASRGRGHTEAFF
CDR3 DNA: TGTGCCAGCAGAGGAAGGGGGCACACTGAAGCTTTCTTT

V gene: TRBV19
clone size: once
J gene: TRBJ1-5
D gene: NA
CDR3 protein: CASSMWRGYQPQHF
CDR3 DNA: TGTGCCAGTAGTATGTGGAGGGGATATCAGCCCCAGCATTTT

V gene: TRBV19
clone size: few
J gene: TRBJ1-5
D gene: TRBD1
CDR3 protein: CASSIRGTGGGQPQHF
CDR3 DNA: TGTGCCAGTAGTATACGGGGGACAGGGGGCGGCCAGCCCCAGCATTTT

V gene: TRBV11-2
clone size: NA
J gene: TRBJ2-7
D gene: NA
CDR3 protein: CASSRYRLTAIYEQYF
CDR3 DNA: TGTGCCAGCAGCCGCTACCGCCTGACAGCGATATACGAGCAGTACTTC

V gene: TRBV4-1
clone size: few
J gene: TRBJ2-7
D gene: NA
CDR3 protein: CASSQVGVVGSNYEQYF
CDR3 DNA: TGCGCCAGCAGCCAAGTCGGGGTGGTAGGGAGCAACTACGAGCAGTACTTC

V gene: TRBV10-3
clone size: NA
J gene: TRBJ2-1
D gene: NA
CDR3 protein: CAISESITGVKQFF
CDR3 DNA: TGTGCCATCAGTGAGTCGATAACGGGAGTAAAGCAGTTCTTC

V gene: TRBV15
clone size: NA
J gene: TRBJ1-6
D gene: NA
CDR3 protein: CATSRDRDNSPLHF
CDR3 DNA: TGTGCCACCAGCAGAGACAGGGACAATTCACCCCTCCACTTT

V gene: TRBV12-3/TRBV12-4
clone size: few
J gene: TRBJ2-4
D gene: NA
CDR3 protein: CASYCLHLAKNIQYF
CDR3 DNA: TGTGCCAGCTATTGTCTCCATTTAGCCAAAAACATTCAGTACTTC

V gene: TRBV12-3/TRBV12-4
clone size: few
J gene: TRBJ2-7
D gene: NA
CDR3 protein: CASSSGDPYEQYF
CDR3 DNA: TGTGCCAGCAGTTCGGGGGACCCCTACGAGCAGTACTTC

V gene: TRBV7-2
clone size: NA
J gene: TRBJ2-1
D gene: NA
CDR3 protein: CASSLEGMSNEQFF
CDR3 DNA: TGTGCCAGCAGCTTAGAGGGTATGAGCAATGAGCAGTTCTTC

V gene: TRBV6-1
clone size: few
J gene: TRBJ2-1
D gene: TRBD2
CDR3 protein: CASSELSGSSYNEQFF
CDR3 DNA: TGTGCCAGCAGTGAACTTAGCGGGAGCTCCTACAATGAGCAGTTCTTC